Given below is one TCR beta chain in context. The antigen remains unidentified. The data are from a study of radiation and T cells in renal cell carcinoma. Study-wide background: Nephrectomy followed 15 Gy stereotactic body radiation by 4 weeks.

Time point in this sample: blood 2 weeks post-SBRT. Documented treatment: 15 Gy SBRT to primary tumor, nephrectomy 4 weeks later. Blood was sampled at baseline, 2 weeks and 4 weeks after SBRT. Findings and limits, study-wide: Pretreatment tumor biopsies were lacking, so baseline clonotypes are unknown.

The junction had 7 bases not matched to a gene; V was cut back by 2 bases and J by 5 bases. The CDR3 has 16 amino acids. Germline assignment: CDR1 MNHNY and CDR2 SVGAGI (reference sequence). Method: immunoSEQ multiplex PCR; TCRdb's copy keeps in-frame clones and lacks some. Among 100,000 to 150,000 clones listed, roughly four fifths were seen once. The material sequenced was blood, taken from a patient whose treatment included radiotherapy and nephrectomy. This receptor was taken from a man between 50 and 59 years old with renal cell carcinoma. The genes are TRBV6-6 and TRBJ2-3, with TRBD2 matching 10 bases. CDR3 sequence: CASSYELAGVGDTQYF. CDR3 in DNA: TGTGCCAGCAGTTACGAGCTAGCGGGGGTAGGAGATACGCAGTATTTT.